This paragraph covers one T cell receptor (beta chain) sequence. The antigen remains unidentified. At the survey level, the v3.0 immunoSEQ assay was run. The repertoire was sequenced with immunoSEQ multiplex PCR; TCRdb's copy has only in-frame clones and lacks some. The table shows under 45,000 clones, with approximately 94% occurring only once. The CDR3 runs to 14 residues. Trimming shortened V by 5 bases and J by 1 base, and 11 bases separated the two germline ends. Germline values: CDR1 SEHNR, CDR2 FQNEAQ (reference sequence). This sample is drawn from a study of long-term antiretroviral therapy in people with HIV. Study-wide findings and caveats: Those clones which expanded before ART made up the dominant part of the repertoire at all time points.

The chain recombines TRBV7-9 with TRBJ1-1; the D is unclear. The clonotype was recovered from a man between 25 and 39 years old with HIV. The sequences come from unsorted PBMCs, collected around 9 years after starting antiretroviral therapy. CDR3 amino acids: CASSPPQANTEAFF. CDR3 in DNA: TGTGCCAGCAGCCCCCCACAAGCGAACACTGAAGCTTTCTTT.